Listed below are T cell receptor beta chains from one sample, sequenced in a study of T cell responses to AZD1222 COVID-19 vaccine. Repertoires were generated with immunoSEQ multiplex PCR, while TCRdb's copy carries only in-frame clones and drops some. Found here are around 110,000 clones, roughly nine tenths of them singletons; the top ten hold 3.5% to 5%. Sequencing was performed on peripheral blood, taken on day 0 of AZD1222 vaccination. These receptors were collected from an adult in good health. The CDR3 runs from the conserved cysteine through the conserved F or W. Fields, in order: V gene, J gene, clone size, D gene, CDR3 protein, CDR3 DNA. The D gene is left open where the match is weak. Not every row has a clone size; where given, it reads once, few, many or a size class.

>TRBV6-2/TRBV6-3|TRBJ2-7|NA|NA
CASSYQRERSYEQYF
TGTGCCAGCAGTTATCAGAGGGAGCGCTCCTACGAGCAGTACTTC
>TRBV12-3/TRBV12-4|TRBJ2-1|NA|NA
CASSYGLHNEQFF
TGTGCCAGCAGTTACGGGTTACACAATGAGCAGTTCTTC
>TRBV7-9|TRBJ2-2|NA|NA
CASSSRGSPGELFF
TGTGCCAGCAGCTCAAGAGGTAGCCCCGGGGAGCTGTTTTTT
>TRBV9|TRBJ2-1|NA|TRBD2
CASSVGTSGSRRAYNEQFF
TGTGCCAGCAGCGTAGGGACTAGCGGGAGTCGTCGGGCCTACAATGAGCAGTTCTTC
>TRBV6-2/TRBV6-3|TRBJ2-3|NA|NA
CASSYSEGGTDTQYF
TGTGCCAGCAGTTACTCTGAGGGGGGCACAGATACGCAGTATTTT
>TRBV7-2|TRBJ2-5|NA|TRBD1
CASSLAAGTAFQETQYF
TGTGCCAGCAGCTTAGCGGCCGGGACAGCCTTCCAAGAGACCCAGTACTTC
>TRBV27|TRBJ2-7|NA|TRBD2
CASSLRGGLSYEQYF
TGTGCCAGCAGTTTACGCGGGGGGCTCTCCTACGAGCAGTACTTC
>TRBV19|TRBJ1-2|NA|NA
CASSIWDPKDYGYTF
TGTGCCAGTAGTATATGGGACCCTAAGGACTATGGCTACACCTTC
>TRBV11-2|TRBJ2-3|NA|NA
CASSFRRDPAGDTQYF
TGTGCCAGCAGCTTCCGGCGGGACCCCGCCGGGGATACGCAGTATTTT
>TRBV24-1|TRBJ1-4|NA|NA
CATSDFAGALNEKLFF
TGTGCCACCAGTGATTTCGCCGGGGCTTTAAATGAAAAACTGTTTTTT
>TRBV2|TRBJ2-4|NA|NA
CASKPPTLAKNIQYF
TGTGCCAGCAAACCGCCCACCCTAGCCAAAAACATTCAGTACTTC
>TRBV6-1|TRBJ1-1|once|NA
CASSEAKPNTEAFF
TGTGCCAGCAGTGAAGCGAAGCCGAACACTGAAGCTTTCTTT
>TRBV7-9|TRBJ2-7|NA|TRBD2
CASSLDPSGYEQYF
TGTGCCAGCAGCTTAGACCCTAGCGGCTACGAGCAGTACTTC
>TRBV11-2|TRBJ2-1|NA|NA
CASSLEWSGPLSEQFF
TGTGCCAGCAGCTTAGAGTGGTCGGGTCCCTTATCTGAGCAGTTCTTC
>TRBV7-2|TRBJ2-1|NA|TRBD2
CASSYTSGGALGNEQFF
TGTGCCAGCAGCTACACTAGCGGGGGGGCCCTTGGCAATGAGCAGTTCTTC
>TRBV6-2/TRBV6-3|TRBJ1-1|NA|NA
CASSYSGGNTEAFF
TGTGCCAGCAGTTACTCTGGGGGTAACACTGAAGCTTTCTTT
>TRBV7-9|TRBJ1-3|NA|NA
CASSFDSGNTIYF
TGTGCCAGCAGCTTCGACTCTGGAAACACCATATATTTT
>TRBV24-1|TRBJ1-5|NA|TRBD1
CATQGQVNQPQHF
TGTGCCACCCAGGGACAGGTTAATCAGCCCCAGCATTTT
>TRBV18|TRBJ2-7|NA|NA
CASSPIEGYEQYF
TGTGCCAGCTCTCCTATTGAGGGATACGAGCAGTACTTC
>TRBV6-5|TRBJ1-2|once|NA
CASSPRWGGSDGYTF
TGTGCCAGCAGCCCCCGGTGGGGGGGGAGCGATGGCTACACCTTC
>TRBV15|TRBJ2-1|NA|NA
CATSRERPTDMRRNEQFF
TGTGCCACCAGCAGAGAACGACCCACCGATATGCGACGCAATGAGCAGTTCTTC
>TRBV27|TRBJ2-1|NA|TRBD2
CASKGLASEQFF
TGTGCCAGTAAGGGACTAGCATCTGAGCAGTTCTTC
>TRBV19|TRBJ1-6|NA|NA
CASSQWRAVLPFNSPLHF
TGTGCCAGTAGTCAATGGAGAGCCGTCCTTCCCTTTAATTCACCCCTCCACTTT
>TRBV4-1|TRBJ1-1|NA|NA
CASSQNQNTEAFF
TGCGCCAGCAGCCAAAATCAGAACACTGAAGCTTTCTTT
>TRBV11-2|TRBJ2-5|NA|TRBD2
CASSLGLGAGSSRETQYF
TGTGCCAGCAGCCTAGGCCTAGGAGCGGGAAGTAGTAGAGAGACCCAGTACTTC
>TRBV28|TRBJ2-1|NA|NA
CASSRDNNEQFF
TGTGCCAGCAGTCGGGACAACAATGAGCAGTTCTTC
>TRBV14|TRBJ2-7|few|TRBD2
CASSQVRASGTYEQYF
TGTGCCAGCAGCCAAGTTCGGGCTAGCGGGACCTACGAGCAGTACTTC
>TRBV5-5|TRBJ2-2|NA|TRBD1
CASSRTGILGGELFF
TGTGCCAGCAGCCGGACAGGGATCCTGGGCGGGGAGCTGTTTTTT